The T cell receptor (beta chain) described here comes from a study of radiation and T cells in renal cell carcinoma. Method: immunoSEQ multiplex PCR; TCRdb's copy keeps in-frame clones and lacks some. The sample holds some 100,000 clones, 82% seen once. Described time point: baseline pretreatment blood. Stated treatment: 15 Gy SBRT to primary tumor, nephrectomy 4 weeks later. Germline V gene sequence: CDR1 SGDLS, CDR2 YYNGEE. This CDR3 contains 16 residues. V lost 4 bases, J lost 0 bases, and 4 bases stayed unmatched. This clonotype was sampled from a man in his sixties with renal cell carcinoma. The gene calls are TRBV9 and TRBJ2-2, with 9 bases that match TRBD1. The sequencing used blood, collected from a patient whose treatment included radiotherapy and nephrectomy. The CDR3 is CASSRTGEANTGELFF. The CDR3 nucleotides are TGTGCCAGCAGCCGGACAGGGGAAGCGAACACCGGGGAGCTGTTTTTT. The full variable domain, in which reference TRBV9 and TRBJ2-2 provide the parts outside the CDR3, is DSGVTQTPKHLITATGQRVTLRCSPRSGDLSVYWYQQSLDQGLQFLIQYYNGEERAKGNILERFSAQQFPDLHSELNLSSLELGDSALYFCASSRTGEANTGELFFGEGSRLTVL.